Presented here are 18 T cell receptor beta chains from one specimen sequenced in a study of blood T cells in healthy people across ages. Through a sample-barcoded 5' primer and a J-beta primer mix, a second PCR was run for about 7 to 12 cycles. TCRdb re-analysed the 5' RACE reads in MiXCR, keeping a single row per CDR3 protein. The top ten clones hold approximately 7.9% of a sample with some 1.4 million distinct CDR3 sequences, roughly 40% of them seen once. The sample consisted of blood. The receptors were sampled from a woman aged 18-35 years in good health.

The chain recombines TRBV12-3 or TRBV12-4 with TRBJ2-1; 8 bases agree with TRBD2. The CDR3 runs 16 residues. The V and J ends lost 4 bases and 9 bases, in that order; junction bases with no gene match: 14. The CDR3 DNA reads as TGTGCCAGCAGTTCCCCCTCCCGGGGGGGAATGACTGAGCAGTTCTTC. It yields the protein CASSSPSRGGMTEQFF.

J is TRBJ2-1 and V is TRBV12-3 or TRBV12-4; the D call may be TRBD1 or TRBD2 (5 bases each). The CDR3 totals 17 residues. Trimming took off 6 bases at V and 1 base at J, with 19 bases between the two ends. CDR3 nucleotides: TGTGCCAGCAGGAAGGGACCCATCCAGAGGTCCTACAATGAGCAGTTCTTC. This translates into CASRKGPIQRSYNEQFF.

The chain is built from TRBV5-1 and TRBJ2-3, with unresolved D. The length of the CDR3 is 12 residues. V lost 2 bases, J lost 6 bases, and 7 bases lay in between. Germline V gene lookup returns CDR1 SGHRS and CDR2 YFSETQ. The CDR3 is CASSFARDTQYF. The CDR3, as DNA: TGCGCCAGCAGCTTTGCACGGGATACGCAGTATTTT.

This clonotype has just a few counts. The CDR3 DNA follows: TGTGCCAGCAGCCCCAGGGACAGGGCTAACACTGAAGCTTTCTTT. Translation gives CASSPRDRANTEAFF. V gene TRBV3-1 combines with J gene TRBJ1-1; 9 bases line up with TRBD1. Unmatched junction bases numbered 5, after V lost 4 bases and J lost 2 bases. Germline V CDR1 and CDR2: LGHDT, YNNKEL (reference sequence). The CDR3 spans 15 residues.

CDR3 protein: CASIRGQDNEQYF. As DNA, the CDR3 is TGTGCCAGCATTCGGGGACAGGACAATGAGCAGTACTTC. The chain uses TRBV6-5 and TRBJ2-5; 8 bases match TRBD1. The V and J ends lost 7 bases and 11 bases, in that order; junction bases with no gene match: 12. CDR3 length equals 13 residues. The germline gives CDR1 MNHEY, CDR2 SVGAGI.

This clonotype was seen more than once but under ten times. V usage is TRBV20-1 and J usage is TRBJ1-1; D is uncertain. V lost 0 bases to trimming and J lost 1 base, with 12 bases between them. CDR3 size: 15 residues. The germline gives CDR1 DFQATT, CDR2 SNEGSKA (reference sequence). CDR3 amino acids: CSARDTQKKNTEAFF. The CDR3 bases are TGCAGTGCTAGAGATACCCAGAAAAAGAACACTGAAGCTTTCTTT.

As regards this clonotype: One end of the junction is discordant with germline, which a read error may explain. The chain employs TRBV25-1 and TRBJ1-2; TRBD1 might be the D (6 bases). The germline gives CDR1 MGHDK, CDR2 SYGVNS. This CDR3 contains 18 residues. The DNA of the CDR3 is TGTGCCGGCAGTGACCCCCGTAAGGGGGGCAGAGCTAACTATGGCTACACCTTC. It specifies CAGSDPRKGGRANYGYTF.

This clonotype was picked up a small number of times. This chain joins TRBV20-1 and TRBJ1-4, with unresolved D. Germline CDR1 and CDR2: DFQATT and SNEGSKA (reference sequence). CDR3 length: 16 amino acids. V lost 6 bases to trimming and J lost 4 bases, with 21 bases between them. CDR3 DNA: TGCAGTGCCGGAAGTACGGCGGTCAGCCTTAATGAAAAACTGTTTTTT. Its translation is CSAGSTAVSLNEKLFF.

There are a few counts of this clonotype. The rearrangement uses TRBV28 and TRBJ1-5; the D gene is possibly TRBD1 (5 bases). Germline V gene data show CDR1 as MDHEN and CDR2 as SYDVKM. CDR3 length equals 13 residues. Trimming left V 4 bases short and J 8 bases short, with 12 bases between. The CDR3 here is CASSYQGREPQHF. CDR3 in DNA: TGTGCCAGCAGTTACCAGGGTCGGGAGCCCCAGCATTTT.

This clonotype was counted only a few times. One junction end disagrees with the germline gene, perhaps due to a read error. The genes are TRBV9 and TRBJ2-7; 7 bases line up with TRBD1. CDR3 length: 15 amino acids. Germline CDR1 SGDLS, CDR2 YYNGEE. CDR3 DNA: TGTGCCAGCAGCGTAGGAATAGGGGGCTCCTACGAGCAGTATTTC. The encoded protein is CASSVGIGGSYEQYF.

The chain is built from TRBV25-1 and TRBJ2-7; tentative D call: TRBD2 (6 bases). Trimming cost V 1 base and J 6 bases, with 13 bases left between them. Germline V CDR1 and CDR2: MGHDK, SYGVNS. The CDR3 has 14 amino acids. Here the CDR3 DNA reads TGTGCCAGCAGTGAATCCGGGAGAAATGGCGAGCAGTACTTC. Amino acids: CASSESGRNGEQYF.

The rearrangement joins TRBV11-2 to TRBJ2-4, with 10 bases matching TRBD2. Germline V lookup: CDR1 SGHAT, CDR2 FQNNGV. V trimming: 1 base; J trimming: 5 bases; junction bases outside the gene matches: 11. The CDR3 runs 18 residues. The CDR3 loop is CASSLVYTSGTHENIQYF. The CDR3 DNA follows: TGTGCCAGCAGCTTAGTTTATACTAGCGGGACCCACGAAAACATTCAGTACTTC.

The rearrangement uses TRBV20-1 and TRBJ1-4, with no clear D. V lost 3 bases to trimming and J lost 8 bases, with 10 bases between them. This CDR3 spans 12 amino acids. The germline gives CDR1 DFQATT, CDR2 SNEGSKA (reference sequence). CDR3 sequence reads: CSARELGEKLFF. Written as DNA, the CDR3 is TGCAGTGCTAGGGAGTTAGGGGAAAAACTGTTTTTT.

On this clonotype itself: A much larger clone differs by one base, so this may be a read error. V is TRBV12-3 or TRBV12-4 and J is TRBJ2-1, with 12 bases matching TRBD2. TRBJ2-7 matches the DNA end more closely, so the J call is doubtful. CDR3 length: 15 residues. The CDR3 nucleotides read TGTGCCAGCAGTTTCGGACTAGCGGGGAGCAATGAGCAGTACTTC. Translated: CASSFGLAGSNEQYF.

This clonotype was observed a handful of times. The chain is built from TRBV7-6 and TRBJ1-4, with D hard to call. The ends were cut back, 5 bases at V and 0 bases at J, with 10 bases in the middle. This CDR3 is built from 15 residues. The germline V gene encodes CDR1 SGHVS and CDR2 FNYEAQ. The CDR3: CASSARTATNEKLFF. In nucleotides, the CDR3 is TGTGCCAGCAGCGCCCGGACGGCAACTAATGAAAAACTGTTTTTT.

This clonotype appeared many times. The chain recombines TRBV29-1 with TRBJ2-1, with D possibly called TRBD1 or TRBD2 (5 bases each). CDR3 length: 13 amino acids. Germline V lookup: CDR1 SQVTM, CDR2 ANQGSEA. Trimming pared 7 bases from V and 4 bases from J, leaving 14 bases between. DNA of the CDR3: TGCAGCGGGGGGTCGGGTTTTTACAATGAGCAGTTCTTC. Translating gives CSGGSGFYNEQFF.

The chain's CDR3 is CASSYVAGPSYEQYF. The CDR3 coding sequence is TGTGCCAGCAGTTACGTGGCGGGTCCTTCCTACGAGCAGTACTTC. The genes are TRBV6-6 and TRBJ2-7; a weak D match, TRBD2 (5 bases). V was cut by 2 bases and J by 1 base, with 12 bases left in between. Germline V gives CDR1 MNHNY, CDR2 SVGAGI (reference sequence). The CDR3 extends over 15 amino acids.

The J gene is TRBJ1-5, the V gene TRBV27, with 7 bases fitting TRBD1. Trimming took 6 bases from V and 2 from J; bases not matched to a gene: 7. The CDR3 runs to 15 residues. Looked up from germline, CDR1 is MNHEY and CDR2 is SMNVEV (reference sequence). CDR3 coding DNA: TGTGCCAGCAGACTCGGGCAGGGGGGCAATCAGCCCCAGCATTTT. Translated, it gives CASRLGQGGNQPQHF.